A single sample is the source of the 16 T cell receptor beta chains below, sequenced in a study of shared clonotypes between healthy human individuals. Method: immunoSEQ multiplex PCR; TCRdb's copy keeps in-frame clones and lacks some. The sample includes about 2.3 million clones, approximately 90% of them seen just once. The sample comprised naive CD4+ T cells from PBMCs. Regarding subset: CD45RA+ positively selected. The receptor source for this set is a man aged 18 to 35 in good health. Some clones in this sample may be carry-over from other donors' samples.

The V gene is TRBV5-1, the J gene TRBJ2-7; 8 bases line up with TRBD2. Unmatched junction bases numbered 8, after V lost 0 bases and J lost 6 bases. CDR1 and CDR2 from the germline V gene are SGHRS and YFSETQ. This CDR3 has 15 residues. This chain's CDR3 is CASSLGGTRQSEQYF. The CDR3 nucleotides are TGCGCCAGCAGCTTGGGAGGGACTAGGCAAAGCGAGCAGTACTTC.

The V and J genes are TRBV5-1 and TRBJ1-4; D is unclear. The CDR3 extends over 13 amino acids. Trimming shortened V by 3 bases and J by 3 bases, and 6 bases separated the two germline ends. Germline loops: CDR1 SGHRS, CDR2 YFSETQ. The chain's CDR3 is CASSYIPNEKLFF. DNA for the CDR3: TGCGCCAGCAGCTATATACCTAATGAAAAACTGTTTTTT.

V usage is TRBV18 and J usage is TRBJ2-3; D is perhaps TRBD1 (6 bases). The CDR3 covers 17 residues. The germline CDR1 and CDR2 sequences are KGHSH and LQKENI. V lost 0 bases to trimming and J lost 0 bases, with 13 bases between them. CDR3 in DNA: TGTGCCAGCTCACCACCGATAACAGGGTCTAGCACAGATACGCAGTATTTT. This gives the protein CASSPPITGSSTDTQYF.

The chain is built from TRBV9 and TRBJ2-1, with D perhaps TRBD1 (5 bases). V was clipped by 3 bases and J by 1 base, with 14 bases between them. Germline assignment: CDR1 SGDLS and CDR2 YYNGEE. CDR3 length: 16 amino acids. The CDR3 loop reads CASSGLGRGSYNEQFF. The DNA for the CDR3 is TGTGCCAGCAGCGGCTTGGGTAGGGGTTCCTACAATGAGCAGTTCTTC.

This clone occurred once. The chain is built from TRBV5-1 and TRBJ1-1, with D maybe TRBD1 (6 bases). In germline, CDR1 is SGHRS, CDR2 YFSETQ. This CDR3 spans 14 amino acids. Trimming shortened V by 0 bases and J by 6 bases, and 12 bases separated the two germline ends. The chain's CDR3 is CASSLERGRAEAFF. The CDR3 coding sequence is TGCGCCAGCAGCTTGGAACGGGGGCGGGCTGAAGCTTTCTTT.

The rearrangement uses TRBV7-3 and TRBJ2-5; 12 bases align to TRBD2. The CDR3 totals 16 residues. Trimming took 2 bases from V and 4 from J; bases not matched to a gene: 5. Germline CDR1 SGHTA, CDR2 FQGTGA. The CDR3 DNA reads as TGTGCCAGCAGCTTAGGGAAACTAGCGGGAGGAGAGACCCAGTACTTC. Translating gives CASSLGKLAGGETQYF.

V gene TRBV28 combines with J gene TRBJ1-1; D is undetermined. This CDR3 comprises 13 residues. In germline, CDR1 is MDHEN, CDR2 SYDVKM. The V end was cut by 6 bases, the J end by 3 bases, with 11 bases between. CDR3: CASSTTIYTEAFF. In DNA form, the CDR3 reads TGTGCCAGCAGCACCACAATATACACTGAAGCTTTCTTT.

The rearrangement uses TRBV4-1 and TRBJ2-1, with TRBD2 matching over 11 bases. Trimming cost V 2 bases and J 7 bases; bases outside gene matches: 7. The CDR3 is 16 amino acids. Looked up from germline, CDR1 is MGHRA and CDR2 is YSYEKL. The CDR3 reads CASSQPSSGRRNEQFF. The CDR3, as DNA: TGCGCCAGCAGCCAACCGTCTAGCGGGAGGAGGAATGAGCAGTTCTTC.

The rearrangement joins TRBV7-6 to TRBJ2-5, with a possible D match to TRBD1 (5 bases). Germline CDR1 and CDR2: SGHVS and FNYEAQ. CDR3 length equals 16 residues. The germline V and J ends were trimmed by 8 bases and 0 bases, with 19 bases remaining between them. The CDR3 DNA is TGTGCCAGCGTTTGGAGACAGTCGACTTACCAAGAGACCCAGTACTTC. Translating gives CASVWRQSTYQETQYF.

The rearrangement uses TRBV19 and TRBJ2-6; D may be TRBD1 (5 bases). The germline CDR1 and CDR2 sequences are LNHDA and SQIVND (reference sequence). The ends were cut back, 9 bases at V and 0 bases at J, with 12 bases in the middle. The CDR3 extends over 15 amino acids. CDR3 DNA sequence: TGTGCCAGCCGGACAACCAACTCTGGGGCCAACGTCCTGACTTTC. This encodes CASRTTNSGANVLTF.

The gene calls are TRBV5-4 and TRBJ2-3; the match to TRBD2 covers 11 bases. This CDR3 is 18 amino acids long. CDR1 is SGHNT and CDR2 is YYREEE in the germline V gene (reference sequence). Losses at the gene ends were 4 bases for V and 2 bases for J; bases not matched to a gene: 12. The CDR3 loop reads CASSHKKTSGILTDTQYF. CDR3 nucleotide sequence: TGTGCCAGCAGCCATAAAAAGACTAGCGGGATACTCACAGATACGCAGTATTTT.

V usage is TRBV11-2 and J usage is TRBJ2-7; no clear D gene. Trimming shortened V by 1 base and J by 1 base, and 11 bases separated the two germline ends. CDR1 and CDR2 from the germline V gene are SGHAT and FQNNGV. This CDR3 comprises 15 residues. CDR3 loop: CASSLVEVRSYEQYF. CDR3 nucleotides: TGTGCCAGCAGCTTAGTTGAGGTACGGTCCTACGAGCAGTACTTC.

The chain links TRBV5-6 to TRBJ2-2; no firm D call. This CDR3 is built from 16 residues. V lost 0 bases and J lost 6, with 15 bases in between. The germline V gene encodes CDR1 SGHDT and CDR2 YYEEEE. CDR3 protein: CASSLGHLSSSGELFF. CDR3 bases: TGTGCCAGCAGCTTGGGGCATCTTTCTTCTTCCGGGGAGCTGTTTTTT.

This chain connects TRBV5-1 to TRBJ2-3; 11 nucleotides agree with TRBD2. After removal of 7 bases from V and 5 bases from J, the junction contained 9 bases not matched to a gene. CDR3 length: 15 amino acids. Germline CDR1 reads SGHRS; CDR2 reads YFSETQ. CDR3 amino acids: CASVLTSGVGDTQYF. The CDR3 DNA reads TGCGCCAGCGTCCTGACTAGCGGGGTGGGAGATACGCAGTATTTT.

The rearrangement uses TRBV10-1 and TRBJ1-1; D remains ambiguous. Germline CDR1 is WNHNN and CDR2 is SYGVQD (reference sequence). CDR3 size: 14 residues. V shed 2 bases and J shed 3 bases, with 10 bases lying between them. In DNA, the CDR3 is TGCGCCAGCAGTGAGCTGGGTCTGGACACTGAAGCTTTCTTT. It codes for CASSELGLDTEAFF.

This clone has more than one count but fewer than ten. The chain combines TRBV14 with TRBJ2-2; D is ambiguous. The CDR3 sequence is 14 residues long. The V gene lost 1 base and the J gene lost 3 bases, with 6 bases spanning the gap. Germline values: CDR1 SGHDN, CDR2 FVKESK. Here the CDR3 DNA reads TGTGCCAGCAGCCAAGGACGTTACACCGGGGAGCTGTTTTTT. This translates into CASSQGRYTGELFF.